The 19 T cell receptor beta chains listed next were all sequenced from one sample in a study of beta chain features in type 1 diabetes listed by TCRdb under 2018. Findings and caveats that apply to the study as a whole: Type 1 diabetes patients showed a moderate but significant shortening of TCRB CDR3 length in all four CD4+ subsets.

The method was the immunoSEQ multiplex PCR assay. The High Capacity cDNA Reverse Transcription Kit was used to reverse transcribe all of the isolated RNA, meaning that expressed TCRB transcripts were what got sequenced. TCRdb stores this immuneACCESS table with in-frame sequences only. Part of the clones is absent; in the studies checked, under half of the shortfall reflects unresolved V genes, and no reason is known for the rest. Counted in this sample were some 270,000 clones; 9.5% to 13% of them appeared once. The ten most abundant clones make up 0.017% of the sample. These TCRs' antigens remain unknown. Material: naive CD4+ T cells from blood. Interpreted using the paper, the cell subset or site label stands for: true naive CD4+ T cells. The origin of the receptors is a man aged 25 to 40 with type 1 diabetes.

This clone has just a few counts. The chain couples TRBV9 to TRBJ2-2; weak D call: TRBD1 (5 bases). Germline CDR1 and CDR2: SGDLS and YYNGEE. V gave up 0 bases and J gave up 4 bases, with 16 bases separating them. This CDR3 contains 17 residues. CDR3: CASSVGEGVGGTGELFF. Written as DNA, the CDR3 is TGTGCCAGCAGCGTAGGCGAAGGGGTTGGCGGCACCGGGGAGCTGTTTTTT.

This clone occurred a few times. Other nucleotide sequences in the sample specify the same CDR3. The rearrangement joins TRBV29-1 to TRBJ2-5, with a tentative D call TRBD1 (5 bases). Trimming shortened V by 4 bases and J by 1 base, and 7 bases separated the two germline ends. The germline gives CDR1 SQVTM, CDR2 ANQGSEA. The CDR3 covers 12 residues. CDR3 loop: CSVGDSQETQYF. The DNA of the CDR3 is TGCAGCGTTGGTGACAGCCAAGAGACCCAGTACTTC.

This clone was picked up a small number of times. The CDR3, as DNA: TGTGCCAGCAGCTTGGGTAGGGGGCTGTACACTGAAGCTTTCTTT. Residues: CASSLGRGLYTEAFF. The rearrangement uses TRBV11-1 and TRBJ1-1; 7 bases map to TRBD1. The germline V gene has CDR1 SGHAT and CDR2 FQDESV (reference sequence). The CDR3 consists of 15 residues. V shed 3 bases, J shed 3 bases, and the junction held 7 bases outside the gene matches.

The chain combines TRBV5-4 with TRBJ2-5; weak D call: TRBD2 (6 bases). Trimming stripped 7 bases from V and 1 base from J, with 8 bases between. The CDR3 is 12 amino acids. CDR1 is SGHNT, CDR2 YYREEE, per germline (reference sequence). This CDR3 reads CASGTRQETQYF. CDR3 nucleotide sequence: TGTGCCAGCGGGACTCGCCAAGAGACCCAGTACTTC.

V gene TRBV4-1 combines with J gene TRBJ1-2, with 10 bases identical to TRBD1. Germline lookup yields CDR1 MGHRA and CDR2 YSYEKL. The CDR3 contains 16 residues. J gave up 0 bases and V 3 bases, and 4 bases lay outside the gene matches. In nucleotides, the CDR3 is TGCGCCAGCAGCCACCGGGACAGGGGATCTAACTATGGCTACACCTTC. Protein: CASSHRDRGSNYGYTF.

The J gene is TRBJ1-1, the V gene TRBV28; D not resolved. Germline V gene sequence: CDR1 MDHEN, CDR2 SYDVKM. The V end was cut by 5 bases, the J end by 5 bases, with 9 bases between. This CDR3 spans 12 amino acids. The CDR3 coding sequence is TGTGCCAGCAGTCCCGGGTGGACTGAAGCTTTCTTT. It codes for CASSPGWTEAFF. Full variable domain (missing parts from reference TRBV28 and TRBJ1-1): DVKVTQSSRYLVKRTGEKVFLECVQDMDHENMFWYRQDPGLGLRLIYFSYDVKMKEKGDIPEGYSVSREKKERFSLILESASTNQTSMYLCASSPGWTEAFFGQGTRLTVV.

This clone was seen a few times. The chain carries TRBV18 and TRBJ2-2; tentatively, D is TRBD2 (5 bases). Germline V CDR1 and CDR2: KGHSH, LQKENI. CDR3 length equals 15 residues. The ends were cut back, 2 bases at V and 5 bases at J, with 12 bases in the middle. This CDR3 is CASSPDYGGTGELFF. CDR3 in DNA: TGTGCCAGCTCACCAGATTATGGCGGGACCGGGGAGCTGTTTTTT.

This clone occurred a few times. The chain is built from TRBV25-1 and TRBJ2-1; D is possibly TRBD2 (6 bases). Per the germline V gene, CDR1 is MGHDK and CDR2 is SYGVNS. The CDR3 has 15 amino acids. Deletions cut 3 bases from V and 6 bases from J, with 15 bases between. The CDR3 here is CASSDSMPRGNEQFF. The CDR3 nucleotides read TGTGCCAGCAGTGACTCAATGCCGCGGGGCAATGAGCAGTTCTTC. Supplemented by reference TRBV25-1 and TRBJ2-1, the full variable domain reads EADIYQTPRYLVIGTGKKITLECSQTMGHDKMYWYQQDPGMELHLIHYSYGVNSTEKGDLSSESTVSRIRTEHFPLTLESARPSHTSQYLCASSDSMPRGNEQFFGPGTRLTVL.

The DNA for the CDR3 is TGTGCCAGCAGCTTAGTCGGTCGTAACGTCCTGACTTTC. Its protein is CASSLVGRNVLTF. J is TRBJ2-6 and V is TRBV7-2; D unresolved. CDR1 and CDR2 from the germline V gene are SGHTA and FQGNSA. V gave up 1 base and J gave up 10 bases, with 8 bases separating them. The CDR3 loop spans 13 amino acids.

This clone turned up a few times. CDR3 sequence (DNA): TGCGCCAGCAGGAGCGGAGACGGCACAGATACGCAGTATTTT. The encoded protein is CASRSGDGTDTQYF. The chain links TRBV5-1 to TRBJ2-3, with a weak D call TRBD2 (5 bases). V was trimmed by 5 bases and J by 1 base, leaving 11 bases between them. Germline lookup yields CDR1 SGHRS and CDR2 YFSETQ. The length of the CDR3 is 14 residues. The full variable domain, in which reference TRBV5-1 and TRBJ2-3 provide the parts outside the CDR3, is KAGVTQTPRYLIKTRGQQVTLSCSPISGHRSVSWYQQTPGQGLQFLFEYFSETQRNKGNFPGRFSGRQFSNSRSEMNVSTLELGDSALYLCASRSGDGTDTQYFGPGTRLTVL.

V gene TRBV5-1 combines with J gene TRBJ2-3, with a weak D call TRBD2 (6 bases). Trimming cost V 4 bases and J 2 bases, with 11 bases left between them. The CDR3 loop spans 14 amino acids. From germline, CDR1 is SGHRS and CDR2 YFSETQ. The CDR3 region is CASSALDYTDTQYF. The CDR3 DNA follows: TGCGCCAGCAGCGCGCTGGACTACACAGATACGCAGTATTTT.

This clone has only a few counts. The chain is built from TRBV4-2 and TRBJ2-3; TRBD2 aligns across 9 bases. CDR3 length equals 15 residues. CDR1 LGHNA and CDR2 YNFKEQ come from the germline V gene. V shed 0 bases and J 8 bases; nucleotides not matched to a gene: 6. In DNA, the CDR3 is TGTGCCAGCAGCCAAGAAAGAGCGGGGGGAACTACGCAGTATTTT. The encoded protein is CASSQERAGGTTQYF.

This rearrangement joins TRBV9 to TRBJ2-5, with TRBD2 matching 9 bases. Trimming at V came to 3 bases and at J to 5 bases, leaving 8 bases not matched to a gene. Per germline, CDR1 SGDLS and CDR2 YYNGEE. CDR3 length: 15 residues. In DNA, the CDR3 is TGTGCCAGCAGCGAAGGTAGCGGGGGCTCGGAGACCCAGTACTTC. Translating it yields CASSEGSGGSETQYF.

In its sample, this clone was seen a few times. V and J are TRBV27 and TRBJ2-7; 7 positions match TRBD1. The V gene's germline CDR1 is MNHEY and CDR2 SMNVEV (reference sequence). The CDR3 consists of 14 residues. J was trimmed by 0 bases and V by 6 bases; bases with no gene match: 5. The CDR3 DNA follows: TGTGCCAGCAGGGGGGACAGCTACTCCTACGAGCAGTACTTC. Encoded protein: CASRGDSYSYEQYF.

The rearrangement links TRBV6-5 to TRBJ2-5, with 8 bases lining up with TRBD1. After removal of 4 bases from V and 5 bases from J, the junction contained 3 bases not matched to a gene. CDR3 length: 13 amino acids. CDR1 is MNHEY and CDR2 is SVGAGI in the germline V gene. DNA for the CDR3: TGTGCCAGCAGTTTCAACAGGGGGGAGACCCAGTACTTC. Translation gives CASSFNRGETQYF.

This clone was recorded a few times. The chain is built from TRBV2 and TRBJ1-5, with TRBD1 identical over 7 bases. Germline-derived CDR1 and CDR2 are SNHLY and FYNNEI. After removal of 6 bases from V and 7 bases from J, the junction contained 6 bases not matched to a gene. The CDR3 contains 13 residues. The CDR3 region is CASSGTAIQPQHF. Here the CDR3 DNA reads TGTGCCAGCAGCGGGACAGCTATCCAGCCCCAGCATTTT. The full variable domain, completed using reference TRBV2 and TRBJ1-5, is EPEVTQTPSHQVTQMGQEVILRCVPISNHLYFYWYRQILGQKVEFLVSFYNNEISEKSEIFDDQFSVERPDGSNFTLKIRSTKLEDSAMYFCASSGTAIQPQHFGDGTRLSIL.

The V and J genes are TRBV4-1 and TRBJ1-1; TRBD1 agrees at 8 bases. Germline values: CDR1 MGHRA, CDR2 YSYEKL. V was clipped by 4 bases and J by 1 base; unmatched bases: 5. The CDR3 spans 15 residues. CDR3 bases: TGCGCCAGCAGCCGACCGGGACAGGAGAACACTGAAGCTTTCTTT. This encodes CASSRPGQENTEAFF.

This clone came up a few times. The chain has TRBV7-2 and TRBJ1-2; a possible D gene is TRBD1 (5 bases). This CDR3 contains 15 residues. Trimming pared 5 bases from V and 2 bases from J, leaving 15 bases between. Per germline, CDR1 SGHTA and CDR2 FQGNSA. CDR3 coding DNA: TGTGCCAGCAGCCCCACGGACGGGGGGAACTATGGCTACACCTTC. Protein sequence: CASSPTDGGNYGYTF.

In its sample, this clone was seen a few times. This chain joins TRBV7-2 and TRBJ1-4; 11 bases map to TRBD1. J lost 6 bases, V lost 2 bases, and 2 bases had no gene match. The CDR3 runs 15 residues. Per the germline V gene, CDR1 is SGHTA and CDR2 is FQGNSA. The CDR3 DNA follows: TGTGCCAGCAGCTTAAGGGACAGGGGGGATGAAAAACTGTTTTTT. Its protein is CASSLRDRGDEKLFF.